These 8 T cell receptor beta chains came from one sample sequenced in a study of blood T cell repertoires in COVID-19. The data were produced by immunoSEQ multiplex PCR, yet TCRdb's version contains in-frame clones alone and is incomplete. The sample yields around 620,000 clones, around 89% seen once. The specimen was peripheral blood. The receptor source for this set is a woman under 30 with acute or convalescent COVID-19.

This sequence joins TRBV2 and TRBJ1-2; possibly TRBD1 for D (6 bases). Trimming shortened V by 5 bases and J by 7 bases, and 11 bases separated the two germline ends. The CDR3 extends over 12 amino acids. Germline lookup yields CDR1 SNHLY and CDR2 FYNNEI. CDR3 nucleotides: TGTGCCAGCAGTCAACAGGGACCTGGCTACACCTTC. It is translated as CASSQQGPGYTF.

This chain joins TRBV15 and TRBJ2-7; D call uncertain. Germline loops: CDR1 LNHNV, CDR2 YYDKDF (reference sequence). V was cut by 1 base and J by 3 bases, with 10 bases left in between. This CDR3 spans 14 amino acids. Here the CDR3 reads CATSRARLGYEQYF. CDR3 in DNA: TGTGCCACCAGCAGAGCCCGACTCGGCTACGAGCAGTACTTC.

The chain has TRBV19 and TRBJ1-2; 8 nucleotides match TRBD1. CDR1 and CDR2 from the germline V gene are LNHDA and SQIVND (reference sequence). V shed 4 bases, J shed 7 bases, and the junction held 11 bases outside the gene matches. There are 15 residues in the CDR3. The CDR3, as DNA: TGTGCCAGTAGTACCCCAGGACAGGGCTCGGCTGGCTACACCTTC. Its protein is CASSTPGQGSAGYTF.

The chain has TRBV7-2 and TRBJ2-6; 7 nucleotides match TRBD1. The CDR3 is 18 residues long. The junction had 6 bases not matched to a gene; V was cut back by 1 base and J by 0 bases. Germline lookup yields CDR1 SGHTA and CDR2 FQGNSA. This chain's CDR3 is CASSLVRTGSSGANVLTF. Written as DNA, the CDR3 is TGTGCCAGCAGCTTAGTGAGGACAGGTAGCTCTGGGGCCAACGTCCTGACTTTC.

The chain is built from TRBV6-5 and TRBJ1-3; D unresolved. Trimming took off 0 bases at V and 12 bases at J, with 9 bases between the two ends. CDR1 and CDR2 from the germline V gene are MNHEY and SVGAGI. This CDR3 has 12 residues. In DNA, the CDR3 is TGTGCCAGCAGTTACTCGCGGGTGAGCATATATTTT. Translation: CASSYSRVSIYF.

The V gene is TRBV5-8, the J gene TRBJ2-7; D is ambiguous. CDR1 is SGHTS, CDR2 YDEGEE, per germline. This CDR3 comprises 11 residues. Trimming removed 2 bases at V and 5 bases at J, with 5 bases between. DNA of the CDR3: TGTGCCAGCAGCTTCCCTCACGAGCAGTACTTC. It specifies CASSFPHEQYF.

The CDR3 loop is CASSFAGNYGYTF. CDR3 DNA: TGTGCCAGCAGTTTTGCAGGGAACTATGGCTACACCTTC. The chain is built from TRBV27 and TRBJ1-2; D is perhaps TRBD1 (5 bases). V was shortened by 3 bases and J by 2 bases, with 7 bases between the two germline ends. Germline-derived CDR1 and CDR2 are MNHEY and SMNVEV (reference sequence). CDR3 length: 13 residues.

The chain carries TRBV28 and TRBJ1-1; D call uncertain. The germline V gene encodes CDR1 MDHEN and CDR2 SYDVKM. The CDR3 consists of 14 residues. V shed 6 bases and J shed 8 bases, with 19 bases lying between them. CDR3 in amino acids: CASRGNLILDEAFF. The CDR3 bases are TGTGCCAGCAGGGGGAACCTGATACTAGACGAAGCTTTCTTT.